The TCR beta chain under discussion was sequenced for a study of blood T cell repertoires in COVID-19. This table comes from immunoSEQ multiplex PCR, and its TCRdb copy is limited to in-frame clones, with some not included. The sample comprises 200,000 to 250,000 clones, roughly 83% of which are singletons, and 5.5% to 6% rests with the top ten. After removal of 4 bases from V and 0 bases from J, the junction contained 4 bases not matched to a gene. Per the germline V gene, CDR1 is SQVTM and CDR2 is ANQGSEA. This CDR3 comprises 15 residues. This chain uses TRBV29-1 with TRBJ1-4, with 8 bases matching TRBD1. The sequence was collected from a woman at least 80 years old with COVID-19, enrolled during active disease. Sequencing was performed on peripheral blood. The CDR3 sequence: CSVGQGATTNEKLFF. The CDR3 DNA reads as TGCAGCGTTGGGCAGGGGGCAACAACTAATGAAAAACTGTTTTTT.